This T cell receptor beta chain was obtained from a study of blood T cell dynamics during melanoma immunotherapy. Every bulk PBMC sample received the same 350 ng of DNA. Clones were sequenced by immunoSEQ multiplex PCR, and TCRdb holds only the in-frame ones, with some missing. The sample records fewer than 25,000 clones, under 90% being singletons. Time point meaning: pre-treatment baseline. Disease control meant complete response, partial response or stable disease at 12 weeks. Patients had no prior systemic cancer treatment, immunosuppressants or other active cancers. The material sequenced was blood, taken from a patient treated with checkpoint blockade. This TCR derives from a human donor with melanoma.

The CDR3 nucleotides read TGTGCCAGCTCACTCAGGGACCCCCCCTACGAGCAGTACTTC. Its translation is CASSLRDPPYEQYF. The chain recombines TRBV18 with TRBJ2-7; the D gene could be TRBD1 or TRBD2 (5 bases each). The germline gives CDR1 KGHSH, CDR2 LQKENI. The CDR3 consists of 14 residues. Trimming took 4 bases from V and 2 from J, leaving 12 bases between them.